The clone carrying this T cell receptor beta chain was detected many times. The antigen remains unidentified. The TCR beta library used iRepertoire HTBI primers with Arm-PCR amplification of CDR3. In TCRdb, the multiplex PCR reads were re-called with MiXCR into one record per CDR3 protein. The table shows 250,000 or so distinct CDR3 sequences, with 15% to 20% occurring only once. This sample was taken from a study of regulatory T cells in long-lasting Graves disease. Per the germline V gene, CDR1 is MNHEY and CDR2 is SVGAGI. V was trimmed by 1 base and J by 5 bases, leaving 6 bases between them. The length of the CDR3 is 14 residues. Study-wide results and caveats: Relative to newly diagnosed Graves' patients, persistent ones had lower TCR diversity.

Noted time point: newly diagnosed GD, antithyroid drugs for less than 3 months. TCR sequences were obtained from RNA taken from PBMCs. The same sample was also used in a study of T cells in Graves' hyperthyroidism and ophthalmopathy. As reported in that work: The study used the HTBI primer set for a first-round RT-PCR of the TCR CDR3.

The receptor comes from a woman aged 25-40 years with Graves disease. This chain uses TRBV6-5 with TRBJ1-6; D gene unclear. The sample here was peripheral blood mononuclear cells (PBMCs), taken at new diagnosis, from a patient treated with antithyroid drugs. The CDR3, as DNA: TGTGCCAGCAGTTACTTCCCAGATAATTCACCCCTCCACTTT. Its translation is CASSYFPDNSPLHF.